This TCR beta chain was identified during a study of OX40 agonist ivuxolimab in advanced cancers. Turning to the study itself: Dose-escalation patients were diagnosed with hepatocellular carcinoma, melanoma, renal cell cancer or head and neck cancer. Two cutaneous melanoma patients and one hepatocellular carcinoma patient, three in all, had partial responses. Study-wide findings and caveats: Both CD4+ and CD8+ T cell populations in blood had undergone clonal expansion by week 6 at 0.1 to 3.0 mg/kg. The study found among the lowest clonal expansion in partial responders at 0.1-3.0 mg/kg.

Only in-frame clones appear in the TCRdb table, and some are missing; sequencing was by immunoSEQ multiplex PCR. The data hold about 69,000 clones, with 70% to 90% observed a single time. Trimming took 2 bases from V and 7 from J, leaving 18 bases between them. Germline V gene data show CDR1 as SGHTA and CDR2 as FQGNSA. The CDR3 sequence is 15 residues long. On this clone: Antigen specificity is unknown.

The sequenced sample was CD4+ or CD8+ T cells sorted from blood, obtained in a trial of the OX40 agonist ivuxolimab. This TCR was recovered from an adult with an advanced solid tumor such as melanoma, head and neck, liver or kidney cancer. The genes are TRBV7-2 and TRBJ2-7, with D maybe TRBD1 (6 bases). CDR3 nucleotides: TGTGCCAGCAGCTTATATGCAGGGGCAAAGGGGGAGCAGTACTTC. It encodes CASSLYAGAKGEQYF.